What follows are 21 T cell receptor beta chains derived from one specimen sequenced in a study of regulatory T cells in long-lasting Graves disease. Libraries of TCR beta came from iRepertoire HTBI primers plus Arm-PCR of CDR3 regions. TCRdb fed the multiplex PCR reads into MiXCR, producing one record per CDR3 protein. The sample lists 200,000 to 250,000 distinct CDR3 sequences, roughly 19% occurring once. Time point given: newly diagnosed GD, antithyroid drugs for less than 3 months. Extracted PBMC RNA gave rise to the TCR library. These data are also associated with another study on T cells in Graves' hyperthyroidism and ophthalmopathy.

The sample consisted of peripheral blood mononuclear cells (PBMCs), taken at new diagnosis, from a patient treated with antithyroid drugs. These receptors all come from a woman aged 30 to 39 with Graves disease.

At least ten counts were recorded for this clonotype. This sequence joins TRBV29-1 and TRBJ2-3; TRBD2 aligns across 7 bases. The ends lost 2 bases at V and 6 bases at J; junction bases unmatched: 2. CDR3 length: 12 amino acids. Per germline, CDR1 SQVTM and CDR2 ANQGSEA. The CDR3 spells CSVEIAGDTQYF. In DNA form, the CDR3 reads TGCAGCGTTGAAATAGCGGGTGATACGCAGTATTTT.

At least ten counts were recorded for this clonotype. The chain is built from TRBV9 and TRBJ2-3; possibly TRBD2 for D (6 bases). Germline V gene sequence: CDR1 SGDLS, CDR2 YYNGEE. The CDR3 loop spans 15 amino acids. Trimming removed 0 bases from V and 0 bases from J, with 8 bases in between. CDR3 region: CASSVVAASTDTQYF. DNA for the CDR3: TGTGCCAGCAGCGTAGTAGCGGCGAGCACAGATACGCAGTATTTT.

This clonotype was recorded at least ten times. The gene calls are TRBV30 and TRBJ1-2; D ambiguous. The CDR3 spans 13 residues. The V end was cut by 3 bases, the J end by 0 bases, with 8 bases between. Germline V lookup: CDR1 GTSNPN, CDR2 SVGIG (reference sequence). The CDR3 DNA reads as TGTGCCTGGAGCAGAGGATCTAACTATGGCTACACCTTC. Translated: CAWSRGSNYGYTF.

This clonotype has ten or more counts. This chain links TRBV12-3 or TRBV12-4 with TRBJ2-2, with 8 bases lining up with TRBD1. The CDR3 covers 17 residues. Germline trimming cut 3 bases from V and 1 base from J; bases unmatched to any gene: 7. Here the CDR3 DNA reads TGTGCCAGCAGTTTCGGTGTCGGACAGGGGAACACCGGGGAGCTGTTTTTT. It translates to CASSFGVGQGNTGELFF.

The table lists this clonotype with many counts. The chain has TRBV20-1 and TRBJ2-3; 7 bases are a match to TRBD2. V lost 1 base and J lost 2; bases outside the gene matches: 12. The CDR3 is 17 residues long. Germline CDR1 is DFQATT and CDR2 is SNEGSKA (reference sequence). The chain's CDR3 is CSARATLSSGTTDTQYF. The CDR3 bases are TGCAGTGCTAGAGCCACGTTGTCTAGCGGAACCACAGATACGCAGTATTTT.

This clonotype was picked up many times. This sequence joins TRBV5-1 and TRBJ2-1; D may be TRBD2 (5 bases). Trimming took 0 bases from V and 4 from J, leaving 14 bases between them. Germline assignment: CDR1 SGHRS and CDR2 YFSETQ. The length of the CDR3 is 16 residues. CDR3 DNA sequence: TGCGCCAGCAGCTTGGACCCGGTCGGGGATTACAATGAGCAGTTCTTC. Its translation is CASSLDPVGDYNEQFF.

Ten or more counts support this clonotype. The gene calls are TRBV11-2 and TRBJ2-1; 9 nucleotides agree with TRBD2. This CDR3 spans 15 amino acids. The germline V gene has CDR1 SGHAT and CDR2 FQNNGV. Germline trimming cut 5 bases from V and 6 bases from J; bases unmatched to any gene: 8. CDR3 in DNA: TGTGCCAGCAGCGTTGTGGAGCGGGAGGTCAATGAGCAGTTCTTC. Translating gives CASSVVEREVNEQFF.

This clonotype was picked up many times. V gene TRBV11-3 combines with J gene TRBJ2-3, with 9 bases lining up with TRBD2. The ends lost 4 bases at V and 4 bases at J; junction bases unmatched: 15. The CDR3 runs 18 residues. Germline V gives CDR1 SGHNT, CDR2 YENEEA. The CDR3 region is CASSSWGSSGVAADTQYF. The CDR3 region has the DNA TGTGCCAGCAGCTCCTGGGGGTCTAGCGGGGTGGCCGCAGATACGCAGTATTTT.

About this clonotype: Possible read error: a much larger clone is one base away. V is TRBV12-3 or TRBV12-4 and J is TRBJ2-1; the match to TRBD1 covers 8 bases. The CDR3 loop spans 17 amino acids. The CDR3 region is CASSTGTGTLTYNKQFF. For the CDR3, the DNA is TGTGCCAGCAGCACCGGGACAGGCACCCTAACCTACAATAAGCAGTTCTTC.

V gene TRBV28 combines with J gene TRBJ2-7, with D possibly being TRBD1 (5 bases). Germline V lookup: CDR1 MDHEN, CDR2 SYDVKM. Trimming pared 6 bases from V and 0 bases from J, leaving 12 bases between. This CDR3 has 14 residues. The CDR3: CASSDDRSSYEQYF. The CDR3 nucleotides are TGTGCCAGCAGCGATGACAGAAGCTCCTACGAGCAGTACTTC. Variable domain in full (rest from reference TRBV28 and TRBJ2-7): DVKVTQSSRYLVKRTGEKVFLECVQDMDHENMFWYRQDPGLGLRLIYFSYDVKMKEKGDIPEGYSVSREKKERFSLILESASTNQTSMYLCASSDDRSSYEQYFGPGTRLTVT.

This chain links TRBV12-3 or TRBV12-4 with TRBJ1-2; 12 nucleotides match TRBD1. CDR3 length equals 17 residues. V shed 4 bases, J shed 3 bases, and the junction held 9 bases outside the gene matches. DNA for the CDR3: TGTGCCAGCAGTTCGCCGGGACAGGGGGCGGCTCACTATGGCTACACCTTC. Translated, it gives CASSSPGQGAAHYGYTF.

On this clonotype itself: The likely explanation is a read error, given a far larger clone one base away. J is TRBJ1-1 and V is TRBV10-3, with D uncertain. V lost 5 bases and J lost 5, with 12 bases in between. Germline V lookup: CDR1 ENHRY, CDR2 SYGVKD. This CDR3 is 13 amino acids long. This CDR3 is CAISFREGTEAFF. In DNA form, the CDR3 reads TGTGCCATCAGTTTCAGAGAAGGGACTGAAGCTTTCTTT.

The chain uses TRBV30 and TRBJ2-3; D unresolved. V lost 4 bases to trimming and J lost 2 bases, with 13 bases between them. CDR1 GTSNPN and CDR2 SVGIG come from the germline V gene (reference sequence). This CDR3 has 14 amino acids. Written as DNA, the CDR3 is TGTGCCTGGAATCGCGGCGTACACACAGATACGCAGTATTTT. This codes for CAWNRGVHTDTQYF.

This clonotype was found many times. In DNA form, the CDR3 reads TGTGCCTGGGAAAAATTGACAGGGGAGCAGTACTTC. It codes for CAWEKLTGEQYF. This chain links TRBV30 with TRBJ2-7; 7 bases agree with TRBD1. The germline CDR1 and CDR2 sequences are GTSNPN and SVGIG (reference sequence). The CDR3 is 12 residues long. After removal of 5 bases from V and 7 bases from J, the junction contained 8 bases not matched to a gene.

This clonotype was detected many times. This chain links TRBV12-3 or TRBV12-4 with TRBJ2-3; TRBD1 aligns across 10 bases. This CDR3 contains 14 residues. With 7 bases clipped from V and 5 bases from J, the junction kept 6 bases outside the gene matches. The DNA for the CDR3 is TGTGCCAGCACGCCGACAGGGGGCAGAGATACGCAGTATTTT. Translated: CASTPTGGRDTQYF.

This clonotype was observed many times. V gene TRBV6-2 or TRBV6-3 combines with J gene TRBJ1-1; TRBD1 matches 7 bases. The V and J ends lost 5 bases and 6 bases, in that order; junction bases with no gene match: 12. CDR3 size: 15 residues. Germline CDR1 MNHEY, CDR2 SVGEGT. CDR3: CASSPAMTGTAEAFF. The CDR3 DNA follows: TGTGCCAGCAGTCCAGCAATGACCGGGACAGCTGAAGCTTTCTTT.

Ten or more counts support this clonotype. The gene calls are TRBV5-1 and TRBJ1-2; 10 positions agree with TRBD1. CDR1 and CDR2 (germline): SGHRS, YFSETQ. The CDR3 sequence is 14 residues long. V lost 4 bases to trimming and J lost 8 bases; unmatched junction nucleotides: 8. The CDR3 nucleotides read TGCGCCAGCAGCCTGGCCGGGACAGGGGACGGCTACACCTTC. Its translation: CASSLAGTGDGYTF. Full variable domain (missing parts from reference TRBV5-1 and TRBJ1-2): KAGVTQTPRYLIKTRGQQVTLSCSPISGHRSVSWYQQTPGQGLQFLFEYFSETQRNKGNFPGRFSGRQFSNSRSEMNVSTLELGDSALYLCASSLAGTGDGYTFGSGTRLTVV.

This clonotype was seen repeatedly, ten times or more. J is TRBJ1-6 and V is TRBV5-6; 8 bases fit TRBD1. Germline V gene sequence: CDR1 SGHDT, CDR2 YYEEEE. The CDR3 loop spans 14 amino acids. V shed 5 bases, J shed 9 bases, and the junction held 7 bases outside the gene matches. CDR3 nucleotides: TGTGCCAGCAGGCCAGGGGGCTCTCCTTCACCCCTCCACTTT. Protein sequence: CASRPGGSPSPLHF.

In its sample, this clonotype was seen many times. The chain has TRBV11-3 and TRBJ2-2; D possibly matches TRBD1 or TRBD2 (5 bases each). Trimming cost V 6 bases and J 2 bases, with 10 bases left between them. The V gene's germline CDR1 is SGHNT and CDR2 YENEEA. This CDR3 is 14 amino acids long. The CDR3 loop reads CASSRGPNTGELFF. CDR3 DNA sequence: TGTGCCAGCAGTAGGGGACCCAACACCGGGGAGCTGTTTTTT.

This clonotype showed up many times. The CDR3 loop is CASSSLHQGDGYTF. In DNA, the CDR3 is TGTGCCAGCAGTTCGTTACATCAGGGAGATGGCTACACCTTC. The V gene is TRBV28, the J gene TRBJ1-2; possible D gene TRBD1, 5 bases. The V and J ends lost 4 bases and 6 bases respectively, with 15 bases between them. The CDR3 sequence is 14 residues long. The V gene's germline CDR1 is MDHEN and CDR2 SYDVKM.

This clonotype has at least ten counts. V gene TRBV25-1 combines with J gene TRBJ1-1; D gene uncertain. Deletions cut 3 bases from V and 4 bases from J, with 9 bases between. Per germline, CDR1 MGHDK and CDR2 SYGVNS. The CDR3 extends over 13 amino acids. Here the CDR3 reads CASSDIAATEAFF. Written as DNA, the CDR3 is TGTGCCAGCAGTGACATTGCGGCCACTGAAGCTTTCTTT. The complete variable domain, with remaining parts taken from reference TRBV25-1 and TRBJ1-1, reads EADIYQTPRYLVIGTGKKITLECSQTMGHDKMYWYQQDPGMELHLIHYSYGVNSTEKGDLSSESTVSRIRTEHFPLTLESARPSHTSQYLCASSDIAATEAFFGQGTRLTVV.